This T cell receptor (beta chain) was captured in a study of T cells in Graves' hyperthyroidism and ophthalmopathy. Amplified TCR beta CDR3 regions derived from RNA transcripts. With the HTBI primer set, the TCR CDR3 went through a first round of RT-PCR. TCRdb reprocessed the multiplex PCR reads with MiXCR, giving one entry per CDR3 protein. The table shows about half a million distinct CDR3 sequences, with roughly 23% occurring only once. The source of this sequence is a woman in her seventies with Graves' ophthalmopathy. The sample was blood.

The CDR3 DNA reads as TGTGCCAGCAGCTTAGAGTACAACGAGCAGTACTTC. Its protein is CASSLEYNEQYF. V is TRBV7-9 and J is TRBJ2-7; the D is unclear. Germline CDR1 and CDR2: SEHNR and FQNEAQ (reference sequence). This CDR3 is built from 12 residues. With 1 base removed from V and 5 bases from J, the gap between germline ends came to 6 bases.